This T cell receptor (beta chain) was observed in a study of blood T cell repertoires in COVID-19. The CDR3 is 15 amino acids. CDR1 and CDR2 from the germline V gene are SGHRS and YFSETQ. V gave up 1 base and J gave up 2 bases, with 11 bases separating them. Assay used: immunoSEQ multiplex PCR; TCRdb lists only in-frame clones, some missing. This table has around 300,000 clones, just over 90% appearing once. The sample taken for sequencing was peripheral blood. The clonotype originates from a woman aged 25 to 39 with COVID-19, enrolled during active disease. This rearrangement joins TRBV5-1 to TRBJ2-3; possibly TRBD2 for D (5 bases). CDR3 in DNA: TGCGCCAGCAGCTTGTGGGGAGATGACACAGATACGCAGTATTTT. Protein sequence: CASSLWGDDTDTQYF.